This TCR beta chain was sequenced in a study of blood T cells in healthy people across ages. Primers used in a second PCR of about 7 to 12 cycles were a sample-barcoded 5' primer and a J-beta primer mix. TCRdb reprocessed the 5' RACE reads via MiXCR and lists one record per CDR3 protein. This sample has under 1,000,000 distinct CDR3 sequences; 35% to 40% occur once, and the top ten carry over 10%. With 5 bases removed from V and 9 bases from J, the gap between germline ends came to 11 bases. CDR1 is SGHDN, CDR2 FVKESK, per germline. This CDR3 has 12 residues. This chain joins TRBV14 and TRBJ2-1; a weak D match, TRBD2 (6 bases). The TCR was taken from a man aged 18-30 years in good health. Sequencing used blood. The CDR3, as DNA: TGTGCCAGCAGCTTTGGGGGGTTTGAGCAGTTCTTC. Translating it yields CASSFGGFEQFF.